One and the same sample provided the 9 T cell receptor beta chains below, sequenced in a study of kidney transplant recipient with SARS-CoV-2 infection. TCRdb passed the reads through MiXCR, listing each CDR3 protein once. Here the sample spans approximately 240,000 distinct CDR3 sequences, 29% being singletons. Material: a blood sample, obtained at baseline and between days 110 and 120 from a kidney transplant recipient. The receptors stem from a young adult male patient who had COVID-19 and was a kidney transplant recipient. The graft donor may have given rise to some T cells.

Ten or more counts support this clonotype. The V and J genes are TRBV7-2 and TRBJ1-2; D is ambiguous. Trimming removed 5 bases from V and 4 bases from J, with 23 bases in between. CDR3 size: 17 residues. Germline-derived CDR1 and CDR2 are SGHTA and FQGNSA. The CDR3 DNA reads TGTGCCAGCAGCATAGTTGTCAGAGACGGAAAGACCTATGGCTACACCTTC. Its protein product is CASSIVVRDGKTYGYTF.

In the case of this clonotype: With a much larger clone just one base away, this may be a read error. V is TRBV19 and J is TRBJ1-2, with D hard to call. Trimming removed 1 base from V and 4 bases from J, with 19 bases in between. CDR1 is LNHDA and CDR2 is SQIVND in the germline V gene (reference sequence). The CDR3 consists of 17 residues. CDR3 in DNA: TGTGCCAGTAGTATAGGCAAGACAAATCGAAAGATCTATGGCTACACCTTC. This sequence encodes CASSIGKTNRKIYGYTF.

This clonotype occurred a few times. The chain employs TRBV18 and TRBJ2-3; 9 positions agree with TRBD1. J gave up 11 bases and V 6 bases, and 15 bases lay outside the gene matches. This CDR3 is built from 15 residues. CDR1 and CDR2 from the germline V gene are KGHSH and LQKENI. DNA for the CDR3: TGTGCCAGCTCTTACGGAGGCCTCCGGACAGGGGAGCAGTATTTT. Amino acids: CASSYGGLRTGEQYF.

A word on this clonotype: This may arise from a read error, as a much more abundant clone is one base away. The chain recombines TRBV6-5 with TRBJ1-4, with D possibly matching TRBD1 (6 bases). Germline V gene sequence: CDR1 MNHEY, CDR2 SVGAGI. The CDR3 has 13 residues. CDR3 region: CTSSQQGQGKLFF. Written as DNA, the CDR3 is TGTACCAGCAGCCAACAGGGTCAGGGAAAACTGTTTTTT.

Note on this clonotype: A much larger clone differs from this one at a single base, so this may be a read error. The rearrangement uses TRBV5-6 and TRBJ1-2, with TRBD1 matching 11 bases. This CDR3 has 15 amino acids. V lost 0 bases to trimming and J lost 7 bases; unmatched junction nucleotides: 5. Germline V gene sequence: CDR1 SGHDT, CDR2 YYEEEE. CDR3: CASSLGDRGASGYTF. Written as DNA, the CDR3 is TGTGCCAGCAGCTTGGGGGACAGGGGGGCGTCTGGCTACACCTTC.

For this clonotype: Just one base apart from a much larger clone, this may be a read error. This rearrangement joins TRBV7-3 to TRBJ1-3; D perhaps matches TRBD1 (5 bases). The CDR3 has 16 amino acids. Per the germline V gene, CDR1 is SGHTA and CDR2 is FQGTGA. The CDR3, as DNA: TGTGCCAGCAGCCCGGGACCGTTAAGTAGTGGAAGCACCATATATTTT. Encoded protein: CASSPGPLSSGSTIYF.

The CDR3 coding sequence is TGTGCCAGCAGCCAACGGTGGACAGGGAACACAGATACGCAGTATTTT. The encoded protein is CASSQRWTGNTDTQYF. This chain links TRBV14 with TRBJ2-3, with 8 nucleotides matching TRBD1. Germline CDR1 SGHDN, CDR2 FVKESK. The CDR3 covers 16 residues. Losses at the gene ends were 2 bases for V and 2 bases for J; bases not matched to a gene: 6.

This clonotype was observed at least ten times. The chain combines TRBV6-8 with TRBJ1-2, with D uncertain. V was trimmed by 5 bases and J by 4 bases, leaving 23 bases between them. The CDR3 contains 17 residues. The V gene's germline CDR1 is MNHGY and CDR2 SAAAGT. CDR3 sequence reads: CASSKVQRSRKTYGYTF. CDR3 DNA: TGTGCCAGCAGTAAGGTTCAACGCTCTAGAAAGACCTATGGCTACACCTTC.

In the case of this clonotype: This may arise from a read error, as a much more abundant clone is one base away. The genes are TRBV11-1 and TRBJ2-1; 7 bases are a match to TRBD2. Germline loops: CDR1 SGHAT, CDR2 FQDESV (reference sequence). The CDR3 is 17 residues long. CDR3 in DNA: TGTGCCAACAGCCCAAGGGAGGGAAAGGGAGGATACAATGAGCAGTTCTTC. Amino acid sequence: CANSPREGKGGYNEQFF.